The rows below give T cell receptor beta chains drawn from one sample of a study of blood T cell repertoires in COVID-19. Data came from immunoSEQ multiplex PCR; TCRdb stores just in-frame clones and leaves some out. In the table there are some 100,000 clones, around four fifths of which are singletons. The source material was peripheral blood. All receptors derive from a woman aged 70-85 years with acute or convalescent COVID-19. The CDR3 runs from the conserved cysteine through the conserved F or W. A D gene is named only where the DNA matches it firmly. The size of a clone is reported for some rows only, either as once, few or many, or as a class for expanded clones.

V gene	D gene	J gene	clone size	CDR3 DNA	CDR3 protein
TRBV7-8	NA	TRBJ2-5	NA	TGTGCCAGCAGCTTAGTCGGGGGGCCTGAACGCGAGACCCAGTACTTC	CASSLVGGPERETQYF
TRBV24-1	TRBD1	TRBJ2-2	NA	TGTGCCACCAGTGATTCCGGACAGGAGAACACCGGGGAGCTGTTTTTT	CATSDSGQENTGELFF
TRBV6-2/TRBV6-3	NA	TRBJ1-1	NA	TGTGCCAGCAGTTACTTGACAGTGAACACTGAAGCTTTCTTT	CASSYLTVNTEAFF
TRBV3-1/TRBV3-2	NA	TRBJ2-7	NA	TGTGCCAGCAGCCAAGGAAGGGGTTCCTACGAGCAGTACTTC	CASSQGRGSYEQYF
TRBV19	NA	TRBJ1-5	NA	TGTGCCAGTAGTCCCTCCCGGGATAGCAATCAGCCCCAGCATTTT	CASSPSRDSNQPQHF
TRBV5-4	NA	TRBJ1-1	NA	TGTGCCAGCAGCTTGTATCAGGTGAACACTGAAGCTTTCTTT	CASSLYQVNTEAFF
TRBV5-1	NA	TRBJ2-5	NA	TGCGCCAGCAAGAGTCCGATACAAGAGACCCAGTACTTC	CASKSPIQETQYF
TRBV30	TRBD2	TRBJ2-2	NA	TGTGCCTGGGCGGGGGGGCCTCGGAGGGAGCTGTTTTTT	CAWAGGPRRELFF
TRBV4-1	NA	TRBJ1-4	few	TGCGCCAGCACCACCCCCGCGCGGGATGAAAATGAAAAACTGTTTTTT	CASTTPARDENEKLFF
TRBV6-4	NA	TRBJ1-1	few	TGTGCCAGCAAGGAGGGTAACATGAACACTGAAGCTTTCTTT	CASKEGNMNTEAFF
TRBV6-2/TRBV6-3	NA	TRBJ2-5	NA	TGTGCCAGCAGTTACTCGTCCCCTTCGGAGACCCAGTACTTC	CASSYSSPSETQYF
TRBV7-2	NA	TRBJ1-3	NA	TGTGCCAGCAGCTTACGACAGCTCGGAAACACCATATATTTT	CASSLRQLGNTIYF
TRBV15	TRBD1	TRBJ2-3	few	TGTGCCACAGCATGGGACAGGAGCACAGATACGCAGTATTTT	CATAWDRSTDTQYF
TRBV3-1/TRBV3-2	TRBD1	TRBJ1-2	NA	TGTGCCAGCAGCCACGAGACAGGGCACTATGGCTACACCTTC	CASSHETGHYGYTF
TRBV6-5	NA	TRBJ1-2	NA	TGTGCCAGCAGCCCGTCGTCAATAGGGGGCTATGGCTACACCTTC	CASSPSSIGGYGYTF
TRBV9	TRBD1	TRBJ1-6	NA	TGTGCCAGCAGCGCCAGGGACAGGGGGAATTCACCCCTCCACTTT	CASSARDRGNSPLHF
TRBV5-8	TRBD1	TRBJ1-6	few	TGTGCCAGCAGCTATTACAGGGCAGGGGGTTACAATTCACCCCTCCACTTT	CASSYYRAGGYNSPLHF
TRBV15	TRBD1	TRBJ1-1	NA	TGTGCCACCAGCAGTCTCAGGGGGAGCACTGAAGCTTTCTTT	CATSSLRGSTEAFF
TRBV7-9	TRBD1	TRBJ1-1	NA	TGTGCCAGCAGCTTGAGGGGGACAGGTATGACTTCCCTGAACACTGAAGCTTTCTTT	CASSLRGTGMTSLNTEAFF
TRBV19	NA	TRBJ2-3	NA	TGTGCCAGTAGTATAGGAAGGGGCGCGAACACAGATACGCAGTATTTT	CASSIGRGANTDTQYF
TRBV19	TRBD1	TRBJ1-1	once	TGTGCCAGTACCGAGCCCCGGACAGGGAGGATCACTGAAGCTTTCTTT	CASTEPRTGRITEAFF
TRBV18	NA	TRBJ1-5	NA	TGTGCCAGCTCACCACTTCAGGGGCGGAATCAGCCCCAGCATTTT	CASSPLQGRNQPQHF
TRBV6-5	TRBD1	TRBJ1-1	NA	TGTGCCAGCAGGAATCTACAGGGGGCGAAAGCTTTCTTT	CASRNLQGAKAFF
TRBV6-5	NA	TRBJ1-2	NA	TGTGCCAGCAGTTACTCATCGGCCAGTGGGACTACTGGCTACACCTTC	CASSYSSASGTTGYTF
TRBV5-1	NA	TRBJ2-2	NA	TGCGCCAGCAGCTTGGATTCGCCAGGCACCGGGGAGCTGTTTTTT	CASSLDSPGTGELFF
TRBV29-1	TRBD1	TRBJ2-3	NA	TGCAGCGTTGCGGGGACAGGGGTCTACCAGCGTTCCATCACAGATACGCAGTATTTT	CSVAGTGVYQRSITDTQYF
TRBV18	TRBD1	TRBJ1-5	once	TGTGCCAGCTCACTCGGAGCACAGGGGGCGAGCAATCAGCCCCAGCATTTT	CASSLGAQGASNQPQHF
TRBV5-5	NA	TRBJ1-2	NA	TGTGCCAGCAGCCGGGGAGCACAATCCGGCTATGGCTACACCTTC	CASSRGAQSGYGYTF
TRBV19	NA	TRBJ1-6	NA	TGTGCCAGTAGTATCTCCCCCGACAAGAATTCACCCCTCCACTTT	CASSISPDKNSPLHF
TRBV19	TRBD1	TRBJ1-5	NA	TGTGCCAGTAGTCGTCAGGGGGCCCAGCCCCAGCATTTT	CASSRQGAQPQHF
TRBV5-4	TRBD1	TRBJ1-2	NA	TGTGCCAGCAGCTTGGGGTCAGGGGGCATTGACTATGGCTACACCTTC	CASSLGSGGIDYGYTF
TRBV7-2	NA	TRBJ2-2	NA	TGTGCCAGCAGCACGATGACTAGAGACACCGGGGAGCTGTTTTTT	CASSTMTRDTGELFF
TRBV5-6	NA	TRBJ1-6	NA	TGTGCCAGCAGCTTTCAAACAGAGTATTCACCCCTCCACTTT	CASSFQTEYSPLHF
TRBV25-1	TRBD1	TRBJ1-4	NA	TGTGCCAGCAGTGCAACCGGGACAGGGGAAAAACTGTTTTTT	CASSATGTGEKLFF
TRBV10-2	TRBD2	TRBJ2-7	NA	TGCGCCAGCAGTGAGGCGGGGGGCCCGGGGGAGCAGTACTTC	CASSEAGGPGEQYF
TRBV19	TRBD1	TRBJ1-2	NA	TGTGCCAGTAGACCGGGACAGGGGGCGAAACTCACCTTC	CASRPGQGAKLTF
TRBV6-4	TRBD2	TRBJ2-1	NA	TGTGCCAGCAGCGTTAGCGGGGTTAACGGGGAGCAGTTCTTC	CASSVSGVNGEQFF
TRBV27	TRBD1	TRBJ1-2	NA	TGTGCCAGCAGATACACAGGGGGCATGGGCTACACCTTC	CASRYTGGMGYTF
TRBV4-1	NA	TRBJ1-5	NA	TGCGCCAGCAGCCCCCTCCCAGGGGGCAATCAGCCCCAGCATTTT	CASSPLPGGNQPQHF
TRBV24-1	NA	TRBJ2-2	NA	TGTGCCACCAGTGATTCGGGTTCGGGGTCCGGGGAGCTGTTTTTT	CATSDSGSGSGELFF
TRBV30	NA	TRBJ2-7	NA	TGTGCCTGGAGTCCCCCCAATTACATGGAGCAGTACTTC	CAWSPPNYMEQYF
TRBV6-2/TRBV6-3	NA	TRBJ1-2	NA	TGTGCCAGCAGCCTACAGGCGATCTATGGCTACACCTTC	CASSLQAIYGYTF
TRBV30	NA	TRBJ2-3	NA	TGTGCCTGGAGTTTAACAGGGTCAGATACGCAGTATTTT	CAWSLTGSDTQYF
TRBV29-1	NA	TRBJ1-5	NA	TGCAGCGTTCAAGGGGCGAACAATCAGCCCCAGCATTTT	CSVQGANNQPQHF
TRBV7-8	TRBD1	TRBJ1-2	NA	TGTGCCAGCAGCGCCGGGACAGTTAATTATGGCTACACCTTC	CASSAGTVNYGYTF
TRBV6-5	TRBD1	TRBJ2-7	NA	TGTGCCAGCAGTCCGCGACAGGGACCGTCGTACGAGCAGTACTTC	CASSPRQGPSYEQYF
TRBV11-2	NA	TRBJ2-7	NA	TGTGCCAGCAGCCCCCTTACTGAGCAGTACTTC	CASSPLTEQYF
TRBV3-1/TRBV3-2	NA	TRBJ1-1	few	TGTGCCAGCAGCCAAGATACAGGGAAAATGAACACTGAAGCTTTCTTT	CASSQDTGKMNTEAFF
TRBV29-1	TRBD2	TRBJ2-3	NA	TGCAGCGTTGCGGTAGCGGGCGGGAATACGCAGTATTTT	CSVAVAGGNTQYF
TRBV6-6	TRBD2	TRBJ2-1	NA	TGTGCCAGCAGCCGGACTAGCGGAAATTACAATGAGCAGTTCTTC	CASSRTSGNYNEQFF